These 30 T cell receptor beta chains came from one sample sequenced in a study of T cell changes during pregnancy in multiple sclerosis. Profiling relied on immunoSEQ multiplex PCR, and the TCRdb table lists in-frame clones only, not all of them. This sample yields over 45,000 clones, of which about nine tenths are seen a single time; 2.2% belongs to the top ten. The material was peripheral blood, obtained in the first trimester of pregnancy. The receptor source for this set is a female donor in good health, enrolled as a control in a pregnancy study.

The table lists this clone with a count of one. The rearrangement joins TRBV7-8 to TRBJ2-5; D ambiguous. Deletions cut 3 bases from V and 1 base from J, with 9 bases between. Germline-derived CDR1 and CDR2 are SGHVS and FQNEAQ. The CDR3 contains 14 residues. CDR3 in amino acids: CASSLPFSQETQYF. The CDR3, as DNA: TGTGCCAGCAGCTTGCCCTTCAGCCAAGAGACCCAGTACTTC.

The V gene is TRBV18, the J gene TRBJ2-3, with a weak D call TRBD1 (5 bases). This CDR3 has 15 amino acids. Trimming removed 3 bases at V and 0 bases at J, with 10 bases between. The germline gives CDR1 KGHSH, CDR2 LQKENI. The CDR3 bases are TGTGCCAGCTCACCTTGGGCAGGGAGCACAGATACGCAGTATTTT. Translation: CASSPWAGSTDTQYF.

This rearrangement joins TRBV19 to TRBJ2-7, with D maybe TRBD2 (7 bases). Germline CDR1 and CDR2: LNHDA and SQIVND (reference sequence). The V gene lost 3 bases and the J gene lost 7 bases, with 19 bases spanning the gap. The CDR3 has 15 residues. The DNA of the CDR3 is TGTGCCAGTAGTATGGGAGGGGGAGTAACGGGTGAGCAGTACTTC. Its translation is CASSMGGGVTGEQYF.

The V and J genes are TRBV25-1 and TRBJ1-5; D call uncertain. The V and J ends lost 1 base and 5 bases respectively, with 6 bases between them. Per germline, CDR1 MGHDK and CDR2 SYGVNS. The CDR3 is 13 amino acids. Written as DNA, the CDR3 is TGTGCCAGCAGTGAATTTGAGGATCAGCCCCAGCATTTT. It is translated as CASSEFEDQPQHF.

This chain links TRBV5-1 with TRBJ2-7; TRBD1 might be the D (5 bases). V dropped 4 bases and J dropped 0 bases, with 14 bases sitting between them. CDR1 and CDR2 (germline): SGHRS, YFSETQ. The CDR3 has 15 residues. CDR3 protein: CASSPNSRDSYEQYF. The DNA of the CDR3 is TGCGCCAGCAGCCCGAACAGCAGGGACTCCTACGAGCAGTACTTC.

This clone occurred once. CDR3 in amino acids: CASSFTPVDTEAFF. DNA of the CDR3: TGTGCCAGCAGCTTCACGCCCGTAGACACTGAAGCTTTCTTT. The chain has TRBV7-8 and TRBJ1-1; D call uncertain. Germline V gene data show CDR1 as SGHVS and CDR2 as FQNEAQ. The CDR3 covers 14 residues. The V gene lost 3 bases and the J gene lost 3 bases, with 11 bases spanning the gap.

This chain connects TRBV7-6 to TRBJ2-2, with 8 bases identical to TRBD1. V was pared by 5 bases and J by 3 bases, with 5 bases of the junction left unmatched. Germline assignment: CDR1 SGHVS and CDR2 FNYEAQ. The CDR3 totals 15 residues. The CDR3 DNA reads as TGTGCCAGCAGCCGCCCGACAGGGGACACCGGGGAGCTGTTTTTT. This gives the protein CASSRPTGDTGELFF.

The chain links TRBV6-4 to TRBJ1-6; D gene unclear. Trimming left V 3 bases short and J 8 bases short, with 14 bases between. Germline CDR1 is MRHNA and CDR2 is SNTAGT. CDR3 length: 15 residues. The chain's CDR3 is CASSEGGLGDSPLHF. For the CDR3, the DNA is TGTGCCAGCAGTGAGGGAGGGCTCGGCGATTCACCCCTCCACTTT.

This chain connects TRBV28 to TRBJ2-7; 9 nucleotides agree with TRBD1. Germline lookup yields CDR1 MDHEN and CDR2 SYDVKM. This CDR3 region has 14 residues. V shed 8 bases and J 4 bases; nucleotides not matched to a gene: 9. CDR3 nucleotide sequence: TGTGCCAGCGACACAGGGGGCAGGGTTTACGAGCAGTACTTC. Its protein is CASDTGGRVYEQYF.

The chain is built from TRBV18 and TRBJ2-5; D call uncertain. CDR3 length equals 14 residues. Between the trimmed V and J ends, which lost 3 bases and 4 bases, there was a span of 12 bases. Germline V gene data show CDR1 as KGHSH and CDR2 as LQKENI. The CDR3 protein is CASSPARGGETQYF. DNA of the CDR3: TGTGCCAGCTCACCCGCTAGAGGCGGAGAGACCCAGTACTTC.

This clone occurred once. CDR3 DNA: TGTGCCAGTAGTTACCCCCGGGGTGGCGGGGCGCGAGATACGCAGTATTTT. Its protein is CASSYPRGGGARDTQYF. V gene TRBV19 combines with J gene TRBJ2-3, with a tentative D call TRBD2 (6 bases). The CDR3 totals 17 residues. Germline loops: CDR1 LNHDA, CDR2 SQIVND (reference sequence). V lost 5 bases and J 5 bases, leaving 23 bases between the germline ends.

Only one count was recorded for this clone. The J gene is TRBJ1-2, the V gene TRBV4-2, with 7 bases lining up with TRBD1. CDR3 length: 12 residues. The germline V gene has CDR1 LGHNA and CDR2 YNFKEQ. Germline trimming cut 3 bases from V and 14 bases from J; bases unmatched to any gene: 9. For the CDR3, the DNA is TGTGCCAGCAGCCACATTGACAGGGAAGAGACCTTC. Its protein is CASSHIDREETF.

The chain combines TRBV19 with TRBJ2-1; the match to TRBD2 covers 10 bases. V gave up 6 bases and J gave up 4 bases; unmatched junction bases: 3. Looked up from germline, CDR1 is LNHDA and CDR2 is SQIVND (reference sequence). This CDR3 spans 14 amino acids. The CDR3 loop reads CASRRTSGYNEQFF. As DNA, the CDR3 is TGTGCCAGTAGACGGACTAGCGGTTACAATGAGCAGTTCTTC.

The chain recombines TRBV15 with TRBJ1-2; D is possibly TRBD1 (5 bases). The CDR3 extends over 17 amino acids. Looked up from germline, CDR1 is LNHNV and CDR2 is YYDKDF (reference sequence). The V gene lost 0 bases and the J gene lost 1 base, with 15 bases spanning the gap. The CDR3 loop is CATSRDYGHERNYGYTF. CDR3 DNA sequence: TGTGCCACCAGCAGAGATTACGGACACGAACGTAACTATGGCTACACCTTC.

The chain joins TRBV7-9 to TRBJ2-5; TRBD1 is a possible D gene (5 bases). V lost 2 bases, J lost 5 bases, and 12 bases lay in between. Germline V CDR1 and CDR2: SEHNR, FQNEAQ (reference sequence). The CDR3 extends over 14 amino acids. The CDR3: CASSLPDIMETQYF. For the CDR3, the DNA is TGTGCCAGCAGCTTACCGGACATAATGGAGACCCAGTACTTC.

The rearrangement joins TRBV27 to TRBJ2-3; D is possibly TRBD2 (6 bases). V lost 6 bases, J lost 5 bases, and 24 bases lay in between. The CDR3 is made up of 17 amino acids. The germline gives CDR1 MNHEY, CDR2 SMNVEV (reference sequence). The CDR3 is CASRPRGGRITVDTQYF. CDR3 in DNA: TGTGCCAGCAGGCCCCGGGGAGGCAGGATAACCGTAGATACGCAGTATTTT.

The chain has TRBV25-1 and TRBJ2-7, with TRBD1 identical over 9 bases. Trimming cost V 11 bases and J 5 bases; bases outside gene matches: 7. The CDR3 runs 12 residues. Germline CDR1 MGHDK, CDR2 SYGVNS. The CDR3 coding sequence is TGTGCCTCCGGGGACAGGGTCCACGAGCAGTACTTC. Protein product: CASGDRVHEQYF.

This clone was found once. The chain recombines TRBV19 with TRBJ2-1; TRBD2 agrees at 9 bases. There are 16 residues in the CDR3. J was trimmed by 7 bases and V by 1 base; bases with no gene match: 8. The germline V gene has CDR1 LNHDA and CDR2 SQIVND (reference sequence). The CDR3 loop is CASSIAGLAGTNEQFF. The CDR3 DNA reads as TGTGCCAGTAGTATAGCAGGGCTAGCGGGGACTAATGAGCAGTTCTTC.

This clone has a single count. The rearrangement uses TRBV19 and TRBJ2-1; D is unclear. The germline V and J ends were trimmed by 8 bases and 8 bases, with 7 bases remaining between them. CDR1 and CDR2 from the germline V gene are LNHDA and SQIVND (reference sequence). The CDR3 consists of 10 residues. CDR3 in amino acids: CASGLYEQFF. The CDR3 DNA is TGTGCCAGTGGGCTGTATGAGCAGTTCTTC.

The gene calls are TRBV5-1 and TRBJ1-3, with 7 bases matching TRBD1. Trimming removed 2 bases from V and 2 bases from J; junction bases left unmatched: 4. The CDR3 is made up of 15 amino acids. Germline values: CDR1 SGHRS, CDR2 YFSETQ. The CDR3 spells CASSFWGQTGNTIYF. In DNA, the CDR3 is TGCGCCAGCAGCTTTTGGGGACAGACTGGAAACACCATATATTTT.

The V gene is TRBV30, the J gene TRBJ1-2; D uncertain. This CDR3 comprises 15 residues. Germline lookup yields CDR1 GTSNPN and CDR2 SVGIG (reference sequence). V was shortened by 2 bases and J by 3 bases, with 16 bases between the two germline ends. As DNA, the CDR3 is TGTGCCTGGAGTCCTCCCCCCCGGGGTCACTATGGCTACACCTTC. Protein: CAWSPPPRGHYGYTF.

The rearrangement uses TRBV9 and TRBJ1-2, with TRBD1 matching over 9 bases. The CDR3 runs 15 residues. Germline V CDR1 and CDR2: SGDLS, YYNGEE. Germline trimming cut 4 bases from V and 6 bases from J; bases unmatched to any gene: 10. This CDR3 is CASSTYRGLRNGYTF. CDR3 in DNA: TGTGCCAGCAGCACCTACAGGGGGCTGCGGAATGGCTACACCTTC.

This rearrangement joins TRBV27 to TRBJ2-3; the D is unclear. The CDR3 runs 13 residues. V was cut by 2 bases and J by 2 bases, with 5 bases left in between. Germline-derived CDR1 and CDR2 are MNHEY and SMNVEV (reference sequence). The DNA for the CDR3 is TGTGCCAGCAGTTTAGTAAACACAGATACGCAGTATTTT. This translates into CASSLVNTDTQYF.

The chain combines TRBV2 with TRBJ2-7; TRBD2 matches 7 bases. V shed 3 bases, J shed 1 base, and the junction held 6 bases outside the gene matches. The germline V gene has CDR1 SNHLY and CDR2 FYNNEI. This CDR3 region has 15 residues. CDR3 in DNA: TGTGCCAGCAGTGAGACAGCTAGCGGTTCCTACGAGCAGTACTTC. Residues: CASSETASGSYEQYF.

The chain has TRBV5-1 and TRBJ2-1; D perhaps matches TRBD2 (5 bases). The germline V gene has CDR1 SGHRS and CDR2 YFSETQ. This CDR3 comprises 13 residues. Trimming shortened V by 4 bases and J by 6 bases, and 11 bases separated the two germline ends. The CDR3 bases are TGCGCCAGCAGCAAAACTAGGTTCAATGAGCAGTTCTTC. Protein sequence: CASSKTRFNEQFF.

The chain has TRBV28 and TRBJ2-7; 9 bases are shared with TRBD1. CDR1 is MDHEN, CDR2 SYDVKM, per germline. CDR3 size: 17 residues. J was trimmed by 0 bases and V by 6 bases; bases with no gene match: 12. The CDR3 DNA reads TGTGCCAGCAGACCTATGGAAGGGACAGGGAGCTCCTACGAGCAGTACTTC. Protein: CASRPMEGTGSSYEQYF.

Only a few counts were recorded for this clone. The chain links TRBV6-4 to TRBJ2-3, with 10 positions matching TRBD2. CDR3 length: 17 amino acids. Losses at the gene ends were 3 bases for V and 1 base for J; bases not matched to a gene: 7. Germline loops: CDR1 MRHNA, CDR2 SNTAGT. CDR3 sequence: CASSELASGSGTDTQYF. CDR3 DNA sequence: TGTGCCAGCAGTGAGTTGGCTAGCGGGAGTGGCACAGATACGCAGTATTTT.

DNA for the CDR3: TGTGCCGCACAGGGGTTCGAGCAGTACTTC. Translating gives CAAQGFEQYF. This chain uses TRBV6-1 with TRBJ2-7; 7 nucleotides agree with TRBD1. Germline V lookup: CDR1 MNHNS, CDR2 SASEGT. The CDR3 loop spans 10 amino acids. The J segment lost 6 bases and the V segment lost 11 bases, leaving 4 bases of the junction unmatched.

The rearrangement joins TRBV7-6 to TRBJ2-3, with TRBD2 matching 9 bases. V lost 6 bases and J lost 6; bases outside the gene matches: 10. Germline assignment: CDR1 SGHVS and CDR2 FNYEAQ. The CDR3 length is 15 residues. This chain's CDR3 is CASSQELAGPDTQYF. The CDR3 nucleotides read TGTGCCAGCAGTCAGGAACTAGCGGGTCCGGATACGCAGTATTTT.

The chain links TRBV5-1 to TRBJ2-1; the D gene is possibly TRBD2 (7 bases). This CDR3 contains 12 residues. Germline CDR1 and CDR2: SGHRS and YFSETQ. V was shortened by 5 bases and J by 9 bases, with 12 bases between the two germline ends. Written as DNA, the CDR3 is TGCGCCAGCAGAGGGGGGGGGTTTGAGCAGTTCTTC. It is translated as CASRGGGFEQFF.